This TCR beta chain appears in the sequencing data of a study of cytomegalovirus exposure and HLA in healthy donors. The PCR had 60 Vbeta and 13 Jbeta primers. In the authors' workflow: In a later analysis, some 10 million of 83 million or so unique beta chains occurred in at least two donors. Profiled with immunoSEQ multiplex PCR; TCRdb holds only in-frame clones, not every one. The V and J calls and clone size come from that table; D and trimming were worked out from the DNA. The table lists some 60,000 clones. The germline V gene has CDR1 MDHEN and CDR2 SYDVKM. The ends were cut back, 5 bases at V and 1 base at J, with 14 bases in the middle. The CDR3 loop spans 15 amino acids.

This clonotype was sampled from a male donor in good health and CMV-seronegative. Sequencing used PBMCs. The V and J genes are TRBV28 and TRBJ1-2; possible D gene TRBD1, 5 bases. CDR3 coding DNA: TGTGCCAGCAGTCCTCTGGGGGGGGTTAACTATGGCTACACCTTC. Its protein product is CASSPLGGVNYGYTF.